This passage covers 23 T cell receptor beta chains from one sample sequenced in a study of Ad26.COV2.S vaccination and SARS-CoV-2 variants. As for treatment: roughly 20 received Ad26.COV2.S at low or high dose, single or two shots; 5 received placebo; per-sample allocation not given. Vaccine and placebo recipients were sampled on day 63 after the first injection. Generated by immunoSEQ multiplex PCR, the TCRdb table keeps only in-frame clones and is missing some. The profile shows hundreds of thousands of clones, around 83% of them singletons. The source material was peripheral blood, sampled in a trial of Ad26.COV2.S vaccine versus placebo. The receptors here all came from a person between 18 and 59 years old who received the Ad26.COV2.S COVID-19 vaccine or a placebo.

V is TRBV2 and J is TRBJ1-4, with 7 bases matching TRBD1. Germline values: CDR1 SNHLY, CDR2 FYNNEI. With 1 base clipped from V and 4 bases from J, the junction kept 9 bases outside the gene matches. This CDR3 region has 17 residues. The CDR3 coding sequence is TGTGCCAGCAGTGAAGATTACAGACAGGGCCGTAATGAAAAACTGTTTTTT. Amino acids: CASSEDYRQGRNEKLFF.

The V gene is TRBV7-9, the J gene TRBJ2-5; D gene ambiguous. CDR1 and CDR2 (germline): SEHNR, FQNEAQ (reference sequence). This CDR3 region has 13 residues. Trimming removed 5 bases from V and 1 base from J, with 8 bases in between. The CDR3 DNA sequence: TGTGCCAGCAGCCCACTGGTCCAAGAGACCCAGTACTTC. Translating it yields CASSPLVQETQYF.

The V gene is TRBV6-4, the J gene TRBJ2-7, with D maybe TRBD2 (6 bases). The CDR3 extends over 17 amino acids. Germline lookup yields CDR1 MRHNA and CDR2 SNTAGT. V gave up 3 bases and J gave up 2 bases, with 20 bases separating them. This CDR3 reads CASSDPGGLAFPYEQYF. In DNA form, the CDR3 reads TGTGCCAGCAGTGATCCTGGCGGTCTAGCGTTTCCCTACGAGCAGTACTTC.

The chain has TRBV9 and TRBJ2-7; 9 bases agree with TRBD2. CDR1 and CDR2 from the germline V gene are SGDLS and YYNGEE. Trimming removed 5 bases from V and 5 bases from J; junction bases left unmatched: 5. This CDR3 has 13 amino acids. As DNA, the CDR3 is TGTGCCAGCAGTCTAGCGGGATATAACGAGCAGTACTTC. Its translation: CASSLAGYNEQYF. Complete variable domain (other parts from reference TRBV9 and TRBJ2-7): DSGVTQTPKHLITATGQRVTLRCSPRSGDLSVYWYQQSLDQGLQFLIQYYNGEERAKGNILERFSAQQFPDLHSELNLSSLELGDSALYFCASSLAGYNEQYFGPGTRLTVT.

The CDR3 spells CASSPPGEQRPLGGETQYF. CDR3 nucleotides: TGTGCCAGCTCACCACCGGGAGAACAGCGGCCTTTGGGGGGGGAGACCCAGTACTTC. The V and J genes are TRBV18 and TRBJ2-5; TRBD2 agrees at 7 bases. Germline lookup yields CDR1 KGHSH and CDR2 LQKENI. The CDR3 has 19 amino acids. The ends lost 0 bases at V and 5 bases at J; junction bases unmatched: 18. Together with reference TRBV18 and TRBJ2-5, the CDR3 gives the full variable domain: NAGVMQNPRHLVRRRGQEARLRCSPMKGHSHVYWYRQLPEEGLKFMVYLQKENIIDESGMPKERFSAEFPKEGPSILRIQQVVRGDSAAYFCASSPPGEQRPLGGETQYFGPGTRLLVL.

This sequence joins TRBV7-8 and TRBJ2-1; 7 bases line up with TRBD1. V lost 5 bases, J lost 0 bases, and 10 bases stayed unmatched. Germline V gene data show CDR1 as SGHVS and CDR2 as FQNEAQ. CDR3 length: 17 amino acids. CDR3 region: CASSKERGRGSYNEQFF. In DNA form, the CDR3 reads TGTGCCAGCAGCAAAGAGAGGGGGCGAGGCTCCTACAATGAGCAGTTCTTC.

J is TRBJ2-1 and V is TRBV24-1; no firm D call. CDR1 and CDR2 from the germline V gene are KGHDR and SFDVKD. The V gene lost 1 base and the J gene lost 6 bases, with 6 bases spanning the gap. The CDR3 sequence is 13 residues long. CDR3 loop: CATSDFAGNEQFF. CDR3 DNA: TGTGCCACCAGTGATTTTGCTGGCAATGAGCAGTTCTTC.

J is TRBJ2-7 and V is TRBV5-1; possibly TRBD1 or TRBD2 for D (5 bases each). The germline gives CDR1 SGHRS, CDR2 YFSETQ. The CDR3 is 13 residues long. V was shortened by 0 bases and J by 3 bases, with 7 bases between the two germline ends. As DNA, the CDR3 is TGCGCCAGCAGCTTGGGAGGGGACTACGAGCAGTACTTC. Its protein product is CASSLGGDYEQYF. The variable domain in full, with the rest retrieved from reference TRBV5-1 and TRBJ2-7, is KAGVTQTPRYLIKTRGQQVTLSCSPISGHRSVSWYQQTPGQGLQFLFEYFSETQRNKGNFPGRFSGRQFSNSRSEMNVSTLELGDSALYLCASSLGGDYEQYFGPGTRLTVT.

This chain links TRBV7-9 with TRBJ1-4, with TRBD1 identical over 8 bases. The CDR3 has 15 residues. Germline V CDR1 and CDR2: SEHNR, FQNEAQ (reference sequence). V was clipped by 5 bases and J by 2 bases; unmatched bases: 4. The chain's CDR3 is CASSPDRVTNEKLFF. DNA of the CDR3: TGTGCCAGCAGCCCGGACAGGGTGACTAATGAAAAACTGTTTTTT.

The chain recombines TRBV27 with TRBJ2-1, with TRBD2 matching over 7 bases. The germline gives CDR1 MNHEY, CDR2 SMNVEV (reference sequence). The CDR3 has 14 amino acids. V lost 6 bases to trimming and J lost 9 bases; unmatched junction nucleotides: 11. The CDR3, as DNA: TGTGCCAGCAGCCCCGGGGCTAGCGGTGGTGAGCAGTTCTTC. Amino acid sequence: CASSPGASGGEQFF.

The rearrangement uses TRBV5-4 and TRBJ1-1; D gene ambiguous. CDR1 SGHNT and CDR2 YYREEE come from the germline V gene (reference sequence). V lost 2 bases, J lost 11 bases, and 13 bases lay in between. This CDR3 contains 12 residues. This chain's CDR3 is CASSLGSSGAFF. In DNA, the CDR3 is TGTGCCAGCAGCTTAGGCTCAAGCGGGGCTTTCTTT.

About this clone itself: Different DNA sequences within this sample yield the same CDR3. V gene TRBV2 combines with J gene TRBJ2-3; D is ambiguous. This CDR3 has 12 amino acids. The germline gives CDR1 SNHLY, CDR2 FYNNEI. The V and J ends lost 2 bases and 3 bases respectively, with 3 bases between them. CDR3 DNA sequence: TGTGCCAGCAGTGAACGAACAGATACGCAGTATTTT. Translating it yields CASSERTDTQYF.

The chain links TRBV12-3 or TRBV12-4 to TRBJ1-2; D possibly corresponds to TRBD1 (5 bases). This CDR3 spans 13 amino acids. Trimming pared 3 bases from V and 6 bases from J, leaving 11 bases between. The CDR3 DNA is TGTGCCAGCAGTTTTCACGGGGGAGATGGCTACACCTTC. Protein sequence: CASSFHGGDGYTF.

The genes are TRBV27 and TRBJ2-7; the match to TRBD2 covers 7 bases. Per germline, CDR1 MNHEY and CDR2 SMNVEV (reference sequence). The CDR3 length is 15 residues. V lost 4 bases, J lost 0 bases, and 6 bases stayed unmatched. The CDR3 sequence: CASSSRRGSSYEQYF. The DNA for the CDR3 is TGTGCCAGCAGTTCTAGGCGGGGGAGCTCCTACGAGCAGTACTTC.

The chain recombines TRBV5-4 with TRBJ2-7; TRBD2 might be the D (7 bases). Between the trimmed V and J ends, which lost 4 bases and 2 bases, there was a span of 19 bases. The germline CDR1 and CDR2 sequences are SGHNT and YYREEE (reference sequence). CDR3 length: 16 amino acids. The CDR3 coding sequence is TGTGCCAGCAGCCCGGACTCGGGGGGCCCTACCTACGAGCAGTACTTC. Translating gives CASSPDSGGPTYEQYF.

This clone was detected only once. For the CDR3, the DNA is TGTGCCAGCAGTTTACTTAGCTACGAGCAGTACTTC. This sequence encodes CASSLLSYEQYF. The chain is built from TRBV12-3 or TRBV12-4 and TRBJ2-7; D is unclear. This CDR3 has 12 amino acids. Trimming removed 2 bases at V and 3 bases at J, with 5 bases between.

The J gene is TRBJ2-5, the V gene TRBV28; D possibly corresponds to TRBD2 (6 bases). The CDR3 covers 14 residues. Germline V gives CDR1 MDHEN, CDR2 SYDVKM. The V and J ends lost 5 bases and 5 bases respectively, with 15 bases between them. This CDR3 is CASSPGRFRETQYF. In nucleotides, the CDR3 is TGTGCCAGCAGTCCTGGGAGGTTTCGGGAGACCCAGTACTTC.

The CDR3 nucleotides are TGTGCCAGCAGCACCCGGGACAGGAACACTGAAGCTTTCTTT. Its protein product is CASSTRDRNTEAFF. The chain joins TRBV7-2 to TRBJ1-1; 7 positions match TRBD1. This CDR3 spans 14 amino acids. After removal of 5 bases from V and 1 base from J, the junction contained 4 bases not matched to a gene. Germline V gene data show CDR1 as SGHTA and CDR2 as FQGNSA.

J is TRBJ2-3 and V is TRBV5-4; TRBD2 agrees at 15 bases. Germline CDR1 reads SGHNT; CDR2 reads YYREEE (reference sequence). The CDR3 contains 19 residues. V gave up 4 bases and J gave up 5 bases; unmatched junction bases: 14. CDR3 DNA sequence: TGTGCCAGCAGCCCTCCGGGACTAGCGGGGGGCGGGGTGCGAGATACGCAGTATTTT. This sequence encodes CASSPPGLAGGGVRDTQYF.

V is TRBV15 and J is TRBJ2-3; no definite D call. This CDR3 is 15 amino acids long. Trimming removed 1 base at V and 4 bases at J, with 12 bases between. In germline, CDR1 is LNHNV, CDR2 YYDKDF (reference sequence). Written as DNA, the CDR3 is TGTGCCACCAGCAGAGGCCAGGACCGTCCAGATACGCAGTATTTT. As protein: CATSRGQDRPDTQYF.

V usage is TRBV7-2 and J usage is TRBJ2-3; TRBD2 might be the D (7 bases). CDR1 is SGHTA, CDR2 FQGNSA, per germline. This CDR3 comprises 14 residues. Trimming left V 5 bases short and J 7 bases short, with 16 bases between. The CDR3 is CASSPRAGAHTQYF. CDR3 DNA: TGTGCCAGCAGCCCCAGGGCGGGGGCCCATACGCAGTATTTT.

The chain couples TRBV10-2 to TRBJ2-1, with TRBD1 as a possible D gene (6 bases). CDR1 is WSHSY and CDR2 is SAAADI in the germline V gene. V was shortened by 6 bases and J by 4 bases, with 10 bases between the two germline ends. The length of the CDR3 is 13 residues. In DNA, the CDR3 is TGCGCCAGCAGCCGGGACAAATACAATGAGCAGTTCTTC. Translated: CASSRDKYNEQFF.

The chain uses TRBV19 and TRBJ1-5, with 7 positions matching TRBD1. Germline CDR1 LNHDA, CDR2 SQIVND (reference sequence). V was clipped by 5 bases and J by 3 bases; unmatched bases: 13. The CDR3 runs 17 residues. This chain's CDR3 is CASSGRQGKPNNQPQHF. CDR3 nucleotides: TGTGCCAGTAGTGGCAGACAGGGAAAACCAAACAATCAGCCCCAGCATTTT.